This note documents a single TCR beta chain sequence. Its antigen remains unidentified. Base-call qualities are not available, and no considerably larger clone is one nucleotide away. Based on the germline V gene (reference sequence), the CDR1 and CDR2 sequences are LGHDT and YNNKEL. V is shortened by 3 bases, J by 8 bases, and the region joining them spans 19 bases. Counted from cysteine to phenylalanine, this CDR3 has 16 amino acids. The only DNA kept is the CDR3, 48 bases in frame from the first base. The data stem from a study of blood T cell repertoires in COVID-19 (dated by TCRdb to about 2020). Turning to the overall study: Samples covering the acute and convalescent phases of COVID-19 were provided by collaborators in the United States, Italy and Spain. The prospective study material was composed of cDNA or gDNA derived from T cells, B-cell-depleted T cells, or PBMCs. Subjects who had been exposed to COVID-19, were actively infected with it, or had recovered from it provided the deeply sampled blood TCRbeta repertoires that made up the dataset. A freely available public database, intended as a resource for researchers studying the immune response to SARS-CoV-2, is where the repertoires were released. Samples came from the ongoing ImmuneRACE study (first 160 participants) plus 1,254 subjects from 6 global collaborators. Sample metadata almost always included a de-identified subject ID, COVID-19 status, age in years and sex. Where available, HLA class I and class II types were obtained from metadata supplied by the sample provider rather than from assay-based typing. The research as a whole found: The amount of clinical and demographic metadata varied by source and participant and was provided uncurated.

TCRbeta CDR3 regions were amplified from genomic DNA using the immunoSEQ Assay, a bias-controlled multiplex PCR. Processing in the source paper ran as follows. Within the assay, amplification of reference gene primers was used to estimate how many nucleated cells each sample contained. Sequence reads were collapsed and filtered to measure the absolute abundance of every unique TCRbeta CDR3 rearrangement. For each sample, productive Simpson clonality was calculated as the square root of Simpson's diversity index across productive rearrangements. Entries here come from immuneACCESS through TCRdb and include only in-frame sequences with V and J called. Some clones fail to appear in such tables; in the studies checked, an unresolved V gene covers under half of the shortfall, and the cause of the remainder is unknown. V and J calls and clone size come straight from that table; D and trimming were deduced from the DNA. This sample holds some 320,000 clones; 90% were observed only once. The ten largest clones add up to approximately 4.1% of the sample.

Participants in the prospective study were aged about 18 to 95 years, lived in 24 United States geographic areas, and enrolled through a virtual design. Cohort assignment in the prospective study relied on participant-reported clinical history from a screening survey and a study questionnaire. Exposed participants had been in contact with someone with a PCR-confirmed or clinician-diagnosed COVID-19 case within 2 weeks of study entry. In the prospective study, whole blood, serum and a nasopharyngeal or oropharyngeal swab were collected from each participant by mobile phlebotomists. Participants in the prospective study had the option to provide additional blood draws and questionnaires over an approximately 2-month period. Before DNA extraction, blood samples from the prospective study were shipped at room temperature or frozen.

The sequence joins TRBV3-1 (or the pseudogene TRBV3-2) to TRBJ1-4; confidence is insufficient to name the D gene. Material: PBMCs or T cells enriched from blood (not recorded which). The clonotype comes from a woman aged 25-40 years who had been exposed to COVID-19. The DNA sequence reads TGTGCCAGCAGCCAGAGATATTGGGCGGGGAAGGAAAAACTGTTTTTT. Its translation reads: CASSQRYWAGKEKLFF.